What follows are 23 T cell receptor beta chains derived from one specimen sequenced in a study of early T cells in non-severe SARS-CoV-2 infection. TCRdb re-called the 5' RACE reads through MiXCR, storing one row per CDR3 protein. The table lists about 48,000 distinct CDR3 sequences, about 7.8% of them singletons. Sequencing input: whole blood. These TCRs come from an adult who was a healthcare worker with PCR-confirmed SARS-CoV-2 infection or an uninfected control (not recorded which).

The chain carries TRBV5-4 and TRBJ2-3; 9 bases fit TRBD2. The CDR3 runs to 16 residues. Germline assignment: CDR1 SGHNT and CDR2 YYREEE (reference sequence). Trimming cost V 4 bases and J 2 bases; bases outside gene matches: 8. CDR3 loop: CASSPGLAKTTDTQYF. The DNA for the CDR3 is TGTGCCAGCAGCCCCGGACTAGCGAAGACCACAGATACGCAGTATTTT.

This clonotype was detected ten times or more. The chain has TRBV28 and TRBJ1-1, with D perhaps TRBD1 (6 bases). V dropped 5 bases and J dropped 0 bases, with 10 bases sitting between them. Germline CDR1 reads MDHEN; CDR2 reads SYDVKM. This CDR3 comprises 14 residues. The CDR3: CASSIHRVNTEAFF. As DNA, the CDR3 is TGTGCCAGCAGTATCCACAGGGTGAACACTGAAGCTTTCTTT.

This clonotype occurred many times. CDR3: CAISEADIRKGAFF. The CDR3, as DNA: TGTGCCATCAGTGAGGCGGACATTCGGAAGGGGGCTTTCTTT. V usage is TRBV10-3 and J usage is TRBJ1-1, with D possibly TRBD1 on 5 matching bases. This CDR3 is built from 14 residues. V dropped 2 bases and J dropped 11 bases, with 18 bases sitting between them. CDR1 and CDR2 from the germline V gene are ENHRY and SYGVKD.

In its sample, this clonotype was seen many times. The chain recombines TRBV2 with TRBJ2-3; TRBD1 agrees at 9 bases. Germline values: CDR1 SNHLY, CDR2 FYNNEI. J was trimmed by 2 bases and V by 3 bases; bases with no gene match: 9. The CDR3 contains 17 residues. CDR3 region: CASSDSGTGSSTDTQYF. CDR3 coding DNA: TGTGCCAGCAGTGACTCCGGGACAGGGTCGTCCACAGATACGCAGTATTTT.

The sample holds many counts of this clonotype. The chain is built from TRBV6-2 or TRBV6-3 and TRBJ1-1, with TRBD1 matching 9 bases. J lost 5 bases, V lost 4 bases, and 8 bases had no gene match. The CDR3 totals 15 residues. CDR1 is MNHEY, CDR2 SVGEGT, per germline. In DNA, the CDR3 is TGTGCCAGCAGTTTCATACAGGGGGCGAGGACTGAAGCTTTCTTT. Translating it yields CASSFIQGARTEAFF.

Worth noting for this clonotype: A much larger clone lies one base from this, so it may be a read error. The gene calls are TRBV18 and TRBJ2-1, with TRBD2 identical over 12 bases. The CDR3 totals 15 residues. V was clipped by 2 bases and J by 8 bases; unmatched bases: 4. Germline V gene lookup returns CDR1 KGHSH and CDR2 LQKENI. The CDR3 DNA follows: TGTGCCAGCTCACCAATGACTAGCGGGGGTCATGAGCAGTTCTTC. This gives the protein CASSPMTSGGHEQFF.

This clonotype was found many times. The V gene is TRBV6-4, the J gene TRBJ1-2, with a possible D match to TRBD1 (6 bases). The CDR3 runs to 14 residues. Germline V gene sequence: CDR1 MRHNA, CDR2 SNTAGT. With 0 bases removed from V and 7 bases from J, the gap between germline ends came to 12 bases. The CDR3 bases are TGTGCCAGCAGTGACTCGTTGGGGGCCGGTGGCTACACCTTC. Its translation: CASSDSLGAGGYTF.

This clonotype appeared many times. V is TRBV18 and J is TRBJ2-1, with a possible D match to TRBD1 (6 bases). CDR3 length equals 16 residues. The V and J ends lost 3 bases and 5 bases respectively, with 17 bases between them. Germline assignment: CDR1 KGHSH and CDR2 LQKENI. The CDR3 DNA sequence: TGTGCCAGCTCACCTAGTTTCGGGACACACAACAATGAGCAGTTCTTC. As protein: CASSPSFGTHNNEQFF.

The chain links TRBV7-2 to TRBJ2-3; D might be TRBD2 (5 bases). The CDR3 totals 14 residues. Trimming left V 2 bases short and J 2 bases short, with 8 bases between. Germline V CDR1 and CDR2: SGHTA, FQGNSA. The CDR3 bases are TGTGCCAGCAGCTTAACTAGGGACACAGATACGCAGTATTTT. It codes for CASSLTRDTDTQYF.

By share, this clonotype counts as medium-sized (0.01 to 0.1%). CDR3 residues: CASSPRDHTDTQYF. CDR3 DNA sequence: TGTGCCAGCAGTCCCCGGGACCACACAGATACGCAGTATTTT. The V and J genes are TRBV27 and TRBJ2-3; D may be TRBD1 or TRBD2 (5 bases each). The CDR3 extends over 14 amino acids. Trimming cost V 5 bases and J 2 bases, with 11 bases left between them. CDR1 MNHEY and CDR2 SMNVEV come from the germline V gene (reference sequence).

This clonotype was counted ten times or more. The V gene is TRBV19, the J gene TRBJ1-5; 7 positions agree with TRBD1. Looked up from germline, CDR1 is LNHDA and CDR2 is SQIVND (reference sequence). CDR3 length equals 12 residues. V was clipped by 6 bases and J by 4 bases; unmatched bases: 0. The CDR3 sequence: CASRTGNQPQHF. CDR3 DNA sequence: TGTGCCAGTAGGACAGGGAATCAGCCCCAGCATTTT.

There are many counts of this clonotype. The chain joins TRBV19 to TRBJ1-2; the D gene is possibly TRBD1 (6 bases). Trimming removed 11 bases from V and 4 bases from J, with 14 bases in between. Germline CDR1 and CDR2: LNHDA and SQIVND (reference sequence). The CDR3 is made up of 12 amino acids. The CDR3 nucleotides read TGTGCCTCCCAGGGGCGCGTCTATGGCTACACCTTC. It codes for CASQGRVYGYTF. Filled out from reference TRBV19 and TRBJ1-2, the complete variable domain reads DGGITQSPKYLFRKEGQNVTLSCEQNLNHDAMYWYRQDPGQGLRLIYYSQIVNDFQKGDIAEGYSVSREKKESFPLTVTSAQKNPTAFYLCASQGRVYGYTFGSGTRLTVV.

This clonotype was counted at least ten times. J is TRBJ1-6 and V is TRBV3-1, with unresolved D. The CDR3 runs 15 residues. Germline V gene sequence: CDR1 LGHDT, CDR2 YNNKEL (reference sequence). V lost 0 bases and J lost 4, with 7 bases in between. The DNA of the CDR3 is TGTGCCAGCAGCCAAGACGGTATTTATAATTCACCCCTCCACTTT. This encodes CASSQDGIYNSPLHF.

Many counts were recorded for this clonotype. This chain joins TRBV28 and TRBJ2-2, with 8 bases lining up with TRBD2. The CDR3 runs to 18 residues. V gave up 2 bases and J gave up 1 base; unmatched junction bases: 9. From germline, CDR1 is MDHEN and CDR2 SYDVKM. CDR3 sequence: CASSLRRSSGRNTGELFF. The CDR3 DNA is TGTGCCAGCAGTTTAAGGCGGTCTAGCGGGCGGAACACCGGGGAGCTGTTTTTT.

This clonotype has just a few counts. The V and J genes are TRBV14 and TRBJ2-7; D unclear. The V end lost 0 bases, the J end lost 4 bases, and 1 base lay between the germline ends. Germline V gene data show CDR1 as SGHDN and CDR2 as FVKESK. The CDR3 spans 11 residues. CDR3 bases: TGTGCCAGCAGCCAAGATTACGAGCAGTACTTC. Amino acids: CASSQDYEQYF.

This clonotype was seen repeatedly, ten times or more. The gene calls are TRBV7-9 and TRBJ1-5; the D is unclear. The CDR3 sequence is 14 residues long. In germline, CDR1 is SEHNR, CDR2 FQNEAQ (reference sequence). Trimming removed 2 bases from V and 1 base from J, with 6 bases in between. The CDR3 bases are TGTGCCAGCAGCTTATTGGGGAGCAATCAGCCCCAGCATTTT. Its protein is CASSLLGSNQPQHF.

In its sample, this clonotype was seen a few times. This chain joins TRBV9 and TRBJ2-7, with TRBD1 matching 8 bases. The CDR3 runs 14 residues. Germline CDR1 SGDLS, CDR2 YYNGEE. V shed 3 bases and J 3 bases; nucleotides not matched to a gene: 5. The chain's CDR3 is CASSAPGQDYEQYF. CDR3 bases: TGTGCCAGCAGCGCTCCGGGACAGGACTACGAGCAGTACTTC.

This clonotype was counted only a few times. The chain joins TRBV2 to TRBJ2-7; 9 bases are a match to TRBD1. V shed 6 bases and J 3 bases; nucleotides not matched to a gene: 3. Germline assignment: CDR1 SNHLY and CDR2 FYNNEI. This CDR3 has 13 amino acids. CDR3 coding DNA: TGTGCCAGCAGCCGACAGGGGGACTACGAGCAGTACTTC. This gives the protein CASSRQGDYEQYF.

This clonotype was observed many times. V usage is TRBV30 and J usage is TRBJ1-5, with D possibly matching TRBD1 (6 bases). The germline V gene has CDR1 GTSNPN and CDR2 SVGIG (reference sequence). V dropped 2 bases and J dropped 4 bases, with 6 bases sitting between them. The CDR3 runs to 12 residues. The CDR3 DNA follows: TGTGCCTGGAGTCAGGGGAATCAGCCCCAGCATTTT. It translates to CAWSQGNQPQHF.

This clonotype was picked up many times. This chain links TRBV6-1 with TRBJ1-3; D gene uncertain. Looked up from germline, CDR1 is MNHNS and CDR2 is SASEGT. Trimming took 7 bases from V and 2 from J, leaving 12 bases between them. This CDR3 contains 14 residues. The CDR3 bases are TGTGCCAGCATGGGCAGTGCCACTGGAAACACCATATATTTT. Its translation: CASMGSATGNTIYF.

This clonotype has more than one count but fewer than ten. A much larger clone differs from this one at a single base, so this may be a read error. The gene calls are TRBV4-2 and TRBJ1-2, with D unclear. This CDR3 comprises 12 residues. Germline-derived CDR1 and CDR2 are LGHNA and YNFKEQ. V shed 3 bases and J shed 5 bases, with 7 bases lying between them. CDR3 nucleotide sequence: TGTGCCAGCAGCCAGGGGAAATATGGCTACACCTTC. Translated: CASSQGKYGYTF.

This clonotype was found many times. The chain has TRBV10-1 and TRBJ2-1; 9 bases are a match to TRBD1. Trimming removed 4 bases from V and 6 bases from J; junction bases left unmatched: 7. Germline values: CDR1 WNHNN, CDR2 SYGVQD (reference sequence). The CDR3 spans 15 residues. This chain's CDR3 is CASSGSDRGSNEQFF. The CDR3 nucleotides read TGCGCCAGCAGTGGGTCGGACAGGGGTAGCAATGAGCAGTTCTTC.

This clonotype was detected ten times or more. The gene calls are TRBV6-1 and TRBJ1-5; D unclear. Trimming took off 5 bases at V and 4 bases at J, with 9 bases between the two ends. Germline-derived CDR1 and CDR2 are MNHNS and SASEGT. The CDR3 has 13 amino acids. Here the CDR3 reads CASSSGWNQPQHF. In DNA, the CDR3 is TGTGCCAGCAGTAGCGGTTGGAATCAGCCCCAGCATTTT.